Following are 27 T cell receptor beta chains from one sample sequenced in a study of technical replicates of blood from four donors. Sequenced by immunoSEQ multiplex PCR; TCRdb stores in-frame clones only, minus some. The table shows over 60,000 clones, with 93% occurring only once. Sequencing used T cells isolated from PBMCs. These receptors all come from a human donor in good health.

The chain recombines TRBV10-1 with TRBJ2-7; D is undetermined. This CDR3 is 16 amino acids long. The germline V gene encodes CDR1 WNHNN and CDR2 SYGVQD (reference sequence). Trimming shortened V by 3 bases and J by 1 base, and 16 bases separated the two germline ends. CDR3 sequence: CASSDSGSPVSYEQYF. Here the CDR3 DNA reads TGCGCCAGCAGTGACTCCGGGTCCCCTGTTTCCTACGAGCAGTACTTC.

The chain links TRBV13 to TRBJ2-7; the D is unclear. The germline CDR1 and CDR2 sequences are PRHDT and FYEKMQ (reference sequence). Trimming cost V 0 bases and J 3 bases, with 6 bases left between them. The CDR3 runs to 13 residues. Here the CDR3 reads CASSLGADYEQYF. Written as DNA, the CDR3 is TGTGCCAGCAGCTTAGGAGCTGACTACGAGCAGTACTTC.

The gene calls are TRBV29-1 and TRBJ1-1, with 10 bases fitting TRBD1. The CDR3 has 19 residues. The V gene's germline CDR1 is SQVTM and CDR2 ANQGSEA. J gave up 2 bases and V 3 bases, and 18 bases lay outside the gene matches. CDR3 bases: TGCAGCGTTGATCCGCGCGACAGGGGGCCTCATATCGCCAACACTGAAGCTTTCTTT. As protein: CSVDPRDRGPHIANTEAFF.

V usage is TRBV4-1 and J usage is TRBJ1-4, with unresolved D. Looked up from germline, CDR1 is MGHRA and CDR2 is YSYEKL. CDR3 length equals 15 residues. V gave up 0 bases and J gave up 2 bases, with 7 bases separating them. CDR3 DNA sequence: TGCGCCAGCAGCCAAGATCAGGCGACTAATGAAAAACTGTTTTTT. Amino acid sequence: CASSQDQATNEKLFF.

CDR3 residues: CASSLGTGSSTDTQYF. CDR3 nucleotide sequence: TGCGCCAGCAGCTTGGGTACAGGGTCATCAACAGATACGCAGTATTTT. This chain uses TRBV5-1 with TRBJ2-3; possibly TRBD1 for D (6 bases). Germline V gene lookup returns CDR1 SGHRS and CDR2 YFSETQ. This CDR3 is built from 16 residues. Trimming took 0 bases from V and 3 from J, leaving 14 bases between them. Full variable domain (remainder filled in from reference TRBV5-1 and TRBJ2-3): KAGVTQTPRYLIKTRGQQVTLSCSPISGHRSVSWYQQTPGQGLQFLFEYFSETQRNKGNFPGRFSGRQFSNSRSEMNVSTLELGDSALYLCASSLGTGSSTDTQYFGPGTRLTVL.

The chain links TRBV6-1 to TRBJ2-7; D is uncertain. Germline V CDR1 and CDR2: MNHNS, SASEGT. Trimming removed 6 bases at V and 2 bases at J, with 14 bases between. This CDR3 is built from 14 residues. In nucleotides, the CDR3 is TGTGCCAGCAGCCGATTAACTGAAACCTACGAGCAGTACTTC. It translates to CASSRLTETYEQYF.

The J gene is TRBJ2-2, the V gene TRBV7-3, with unresolved D. With 5 bases removed from V and 3 bases from J, the gap between germline ends came to 4 bases. Per the germline V gene, CDR1 is SGHTA and CDR2 is FQGTGA. The CDR3 is 12 amino acids. This chain's CDR3 is CASSPDTGELFF. The CDR3 DNA reads as TGTGCCAGCAGCCCCGACACCGGGGAGCTGTTTTTT.

The chain recombines TRBV10-3 with TRBJ2-3, with D perhaps TRBD2 (6 bases). Looked up from germline, CDR1 is ENHRY and CDR2 is SYGVKD. The V gene lost 11 bases and the J gene lost 1 base, with 16 bases spanning the gap. The CDR3 sequence is 14 residues long. CDR3 DNA sequence: TGTGCCGGACGCGGGGCAGGCCGCACAGATACGCAGTATTTT. The encoded protein is CAGRGAGRTDTQYF.

This chain uses TRBV25-1 with TRBJ2-7; D gene uncertain. CDR3 length equals 13 residues. Germline V gene lookup returns CDR1 MGHDK and CDR2 SYGVNS. Trimming removed 3 bases from V and 0 bases from J, with 6 bases in between. The CDR3 spells CASSDPSSYEQYF. The CDR3 region has the DNA TGTGCCAGCAGTGACCCCAGCTCCTACGAGCAGTACTTC.

The V call is TRBV11-2, the J call TRBJ1-1; D unclear. V shed 3 bases and J shed 2 bases, with 7 bases lying between them. The germline gives CDR1 SGHAT, CDR2 FQNNGV. The length of the CDR3 is 13 residues. In DNA form, the CDR3 reads TGTGCCAGCAGCTTTGGGCGAAACACTGAAGCTTTCTTT. Encoded protein: CASSFGRNTEAFF.

This clone appeared a single time. This chain links TRBV11-3 with TRBJ2-5, with D uncertain. Trimming removed 0 bases at V and 0 bases at J, with 5 bases between. This CDR3 region has 14 residues. Germline-derived CDR1 and CDR2 are SGHNT and YENEEA. CDR3 loop: CASSLDRDQETQYF. Written as DNA, the CDR3 is TGTGCCAGCAGCTTAGATCGGGACCAAGAGACCCAGTACTTC.

This chain connects TRBV13 to TRBJ2-7, with D maybe TRBD2 (6 bases). CDR1 PRHDT and CDR2 FYEKMQ come from the germline V gene (reference sequence). This CDR3 has 14 residues. Deletions cut 5 bases from V and 5 bases from J, with 16 bases between. The CDR3 loop reads CASSPTWGVHEQYF. The CDR3 DNA is TGTGCCAGCAGCCCAACCTGGGGGGTACACGAGCAGTACTTC. Full variable domain (outside the CDR3, taken from reference TRBV13 and TRBJ2-7): AAGVIQSPRHLIKEKRETATLKCYPIPRHDTVYWYQQGPGQDPQFLISFYEKMQSDKGSIPDRFSAQQFSDYHSELNMSSLELGDSALYFCASSPTWGVHEQYFGPGTRLTVT.

This clone was seen just once. The genes are TRBV10-3 and TRBJ1-5; D remains ambiguous. The CDR3 has 12 residues. Germline-derived CDR1 and CDR2 are ENHRY and SYGVKD. Trimming removed 8 bases at V and 10 bases at J, with 15 bases between. DNA of the CDR3: TGTGCCATCGCTGCCGAGGGTAGCCCCCAGCATTTT. Translated: CAIAAEGSPQHF.

The chain is built from TRBV14 and TRBJ2-5; possible D gene TRBD2, 6 bases. Germline CDR1 SGHDN, CDR2 FVKESK. CDR3 length: 17 residues. V lost 5 bases, J lost 5 bases, and 24 bases lay in between. CDR3 DNA sequence: TGTGCCAGCAGCGAATCCCCAGGGTGGGGGAGGTTGGAGACCCAGTACTTC. It translates to CASSESPGWGRLETQYF.

This chain joins TRBV5-1 and TRBJ2-1; 11 nucleotides agree with TRBD2. This CDR3 comprises 15 residues. CDR1 and CDR2 from the germline V gene are SGHRS and YFSETQ. V lost 4 bases and J lost 5; bases outside the gene matches: 5. Here the CDR3 reads CASSVAGGNHNEQFF. The DNA of the CDR3 is TGCGCCAGCAGCGTAGCGGGAGGGAATCACAATGAGCAGTTCTTC.

This chain connects TRBV6-1 to TRBJ2-3; D gene ambiguous. V lost 2 bases, J lost 0 bases, and 9 bases lay in between. This CDR3 is built from 15 residues. Germline lookup yields CDR1 MNHNS and CDR2 SASEGT. The DNA of the CDR3 is TGTGCCAGCAGTGAATCCTATACTAGCACAGATACGCAGTATTTT. It translates to CASSESYTSTDTQYF.

J is TRBJ2-2 and V is TRBV29-1, with D tentatively TRBD2 (5 bases). V shed 6 bases and J shed 1 base, with 15 bases lying between them. There are 15 residues in the CDR3. CDR1 is SQVTM, CDR2 ANQGSEA, per germline. The CDR3 nucleotides are TGCAGCGTCTGCGTTCGAGGGAGGAACACCGGGGAGCTGTTTTTT. Translating gives CSVCVRGRNTGELFF.

The V and J genes are TRBV6-6 and TRBJ1-2; a possible D gene is TRBD1 (5 bases). Germline values: CDR1 MNHNY, CDR2 SVGAGI (reference sequence). The CDR3 totals 12 residues. V was trimmed by 7 bases and J by 3 bases, leaving 9 bases between them. Written as DNA, the CDR3 is TGTGCCAGCAAGTGGGGGGACTATGGCTACACCTTC. It is translated as CASKWGDYGYTF.

The chain links TRBV7-5 to TRBJ2-1; the table assigns TRBD1, which was not confirmed against the DNA. TRBV7-5 is noted as a pseudogene. CDR3 length: 16 amino acids. The CDR3 nucleotides read TGTGTCAGAAGCTTAGTGGACTTCCTCTCAGGGGATGAGCAGTTCTTC. Translated, it gives CVRSLVDFLSGDEQFF.

The J gene is TRBJ2-7, the V gene TRBV2, with 7 bases aligning to TRBD1. CDR1 is SNHLY, CDR2 FYNNEI, per germline. J lost 4 bases, V lost 7 bases, and 10 bases had no gene match. The CDR3 extends over 14 amino acids. CDR3 sequence (DNA): TGTGCCAGCAATCAGAGACAGGGTTGGTACGAGCAGTACTTC. Amino acids: CASNQRQGWYEQYF.

The chain is built from TRBV6-5 and TRBJ1-1, with 7 bases aligning to TRBD1. The CDR3 extends over 12 amino acids. Germline V gene data show CDR1 as MNHEY and CDR2 as SVGAGI. After removal of 5 bases from V and 7 bases from J, the junction contained 4 bases not matched to a gene. CDR3 sequence (DNA): TGTGCCAGCAGTACCCGACAGGGTGAAGCTTTCTTT. It yields the protein CASSTRQGEAFF.

The V call is TRBV11-3, the J call TRBJ1-1; TRBD1 matches at 8 bases. V shed 4 bases, J shed 7 bases, and the junction held 8 bases outside the gene matches. Germline values: CDR1 SGHNT, CDR2 YENEEA. The CDR3 length is 14 residues. In DNA, the CDR3 is TGTGCCAGCAGCTACCGGACAGGGCGTCGTGAAGCTTTCTTT. Protein product: CASSYRTGRREAFF.

The V call is TRBV28, the J call TRBJ1-1; D perhaps matches TRBD1 (6 bases). Germline CDR1 MDHEN, CDR2 SYDVKM. V shed 6 bases and J shed 0 bases, with 11 bases lying between them. This CDR3 has 14 residues. The DNA for the CDR3 is TGTGCCAGCAGCTCCGGACAGTTGAACACTGAAGCTTTCTTT. Its translation is CASSSGQLNTEAFF.

The chain couples TRBV4-1 to TRBJ1-1; D is undetermined. Germline values: CDR1 MGHRA, CDR2 YSYEKL. The CDR3 sequence is 14 residues long. V was shortened by 1 base and J by 1 base, with 7 bases between the two germline ends. The CDR3 spells CASSQGERNTEAFF. CDR3 DNA sequence: TGCGCCAGCAGCCAAGGAGAACGGAACACTGAAGCTTTCTTT.

The chain employs TRBV19 and TRBJ2-2; 10 nucleotides match TRBD2. Germline V gene lookup returns CDR1 LNHDA and CDR2 SQIVND (reference sequence). The V and J ends lost 7 bases and 6 bases, in that order; junction bases with no gene match: 5. This CDR3 contains 14 residues. CDR3 sequence reads: CASMDSGRPGELFF. The CDR3 DNA follows: TGTGCCAGTATGGATAGCGGGAGGCCCGGGGAGCTGTTTTTT.

This clone was seen once. V is TRBV6-6 and J is TRBJ1-5, with D possibly TRBD1 on 5 matching bases. The germline V and J ends were trimmed by 2 bases and 5 bases, with 10 bases remaining between them. Germline V gives CDR1 MNHNY, CDR2 SVGAGI (reference sequence). CDR3 length: 14 residues. Written as DNA, the CDR3 is TGTGCCAGCAGTTACGGGGCCATCTATCAGCCCCAGCATTTT. Its protein product is CASSYGAIYQPQHF.

J is TRBJ1-2 and V is TRBV7-7, with no clear D. The V gene lost 5 bases and the J gene lost 7 bases, with 14 bases spanning the gap. This CDR3 has 13 residues. The germline CDR1 and CDR2 sequences are SSHAT and FNYEAQ (reference sequence). For the CDR3, the DNA is TGTGCCAGCAGCGAACGGGTGTGTCGTGGCTACACCTTC. Translated: CASSERVCRGYTF.